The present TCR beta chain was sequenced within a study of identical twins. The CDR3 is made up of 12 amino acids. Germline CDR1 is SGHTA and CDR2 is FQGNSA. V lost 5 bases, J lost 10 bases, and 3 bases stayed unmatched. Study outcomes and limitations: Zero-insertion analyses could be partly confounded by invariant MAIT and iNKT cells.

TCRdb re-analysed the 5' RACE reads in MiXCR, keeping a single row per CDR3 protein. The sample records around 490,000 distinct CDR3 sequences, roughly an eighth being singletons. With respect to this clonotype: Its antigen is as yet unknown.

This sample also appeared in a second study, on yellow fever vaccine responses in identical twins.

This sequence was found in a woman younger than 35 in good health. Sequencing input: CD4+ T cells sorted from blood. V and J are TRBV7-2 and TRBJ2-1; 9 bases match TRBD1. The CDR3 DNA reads TGTGCCAGCAGCCGGGACAGGGACGAGCAGTTCTTC. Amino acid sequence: CASSRDRDEQFF.